The rows below give T cell receptor beta chains drawn from one sample of a study of blood T cell repertoires in COVID-19. Method: immunoSEQ multiplex PCR; TCRdb's copy keeps in-frame clones and lacks some. The data hold over 45,000 clones, with approximately 80% observed a single time. Source material: peripheral blood. The receptors originated from a man aged 40-49 years with acute or convalescent COVID-19. The CDR3 runs from the conserved cysteine through the conserved F or W. The D gene is left open where the match is weak. Size values are once, few and many counts, or a class for expanded clones, and some rows have none.

CDR3 protein | J gene | V gene | clone size | D gene
CASSWTSNQPQHF | TRBJ1-5 | TRBV9 | . | .
CASSLAGANEQFF | TRBJ2-1 | TRBV28 | once | .
CASSLAVSGNTIYF | TRBJ1-3 | TRBV5-1 | . | .
CASSYQGAEQPQHF | TRBJ1-5 | TRBV2 | . | TRBD1
CASSQTGGNGYTF | TRBJ1-2 | TRBV9 | few | TRBD1
CASSPLDRQETQYF | TRBJ2-5 | TRBV18 | . | .
CASSYSPQVNGYTF | TRBJ1-2 | TRBV6-5 | . | .
CASSFGRDNSPLHF | TRBJ1-6 | TRBV7-9 | . | .
CSVGSNEKLFF | TRBJ1-4 | TRBV29-1 | . | .
CASSSIRQASNYGYTF | TRBJ1-2 | TRBV11-2 | . | .
CASSYSQGQDGYTF | TRBJ1-2 | TRBV6-5 | . | .
CASSSPGLTGELFF | TRBJ2-2 | TRBV27 | . | .
CASSLGQGGEKLFF | TRBJ1-4 | TRBV11-2 | . | TRBD1
CAASVTGYGYTF | TRBJ1-2 | TRBV12-3/TRBV12-4 | . | .
CASALDRRAFF | TRBJ1-1 | TRBV12-5 | . | TRBD1
CASSLALTSGGGTQYF | TRBJ2-3 | TRBV7-2 | once | TRBD2
CASNRDSPLHF | TRBJ1-6 | TRBV2 | . | .
CATIPTGQGRNIQYF | TRBJ2-4 | TRBV27 | . | TRBD1
CASSLSPGMTNTEAFF | TRBJ1-1 | TRBV7-9 | large | .
CASSLSRVNYGYTF | TRBJ1-2 | TRBV5-4 | once | .
CATREWQGARGYTF | TRBJ1-2 | TRBV6-5 | . | TRBD1
CASKLAGGFDNEQFF | TRBJ2-1 | TRBV2 | . | TRBD2
CASSDAGYNSPLHF | TRBJ1-6 | TRBV6-1 | . | .
CASSWTGAEQYF | TRBJ2-7 | TRBV5-4 | . | TRBD1